The rows below give T cell receptor beta chains drawn from one sample of a study of cytomegalovirus exposure and HLA in healthy donors. Sequenced by immunoSEQ multiplex PCR; TCRdb stores in-frame clones only, minus some. The table lists about 130,000 clones, 75% to 85% of them singletons. Material: PBMCs. These receptors were taken from a man between 18 and 35 years old in good health and CMV-seronegative. Both conserved end residues are part of each CDR3. The order of the fields is clone size, J gene, D gene, V gene, CDR3 DNA, CDR3 protein. D genes are given only for firm matches. Clone size, where shown, is once, few, many, or a class for clones that have expanded.

size: -; J: TRBJ1-1; D: -; V: TRBV5-1; DNA: TGCGCCAGCAGCGGGGAGGGACGGTGGACTGAAGCTTTCTTT; CDR3: CASSGEGRWTEAFF
size: -; J: TRBJ2-5; D: -; V: TRBV7-3; DNA: TGTGCCAGCAGCTTAGGGCGAGACCCGTACCAAGAGACCCAGTACTTC; CDR3: CASSLGRDPYQETQYF
size: few; J: TRBJ2-3; D: TRBD2; V: TRBV27; DNA: TGTGCCAGCAGTCTATCCCCGCTAGCGGGAGCCCGCACAGATACGCAGTATTTT; CDR3: CASSLSPLAGARTDTQYF
size: -; J: TRBJ2-2; D: -; V: TRBV5-1; DNA: TGCGCCAGCAGCTTGGGACAGATGTCCTCCGGGGAGCTGTTTTTT; CDR3: CASSLGQMSSGELFF
size: -; J: TRBJ1-1; D: -; V: TRBV30; DNA: TGTGCCTGGAGCGCCAGTAGACTTCGAGCTTTCTTT; CDR3: CAWSASRLRAFF
size: -; J: TRBJ2-7; D: -; V: TRBV27; DNA: TGTGCCAGCAGTTTAAGTGGCGGCGGCTCCTACGAGCAGTACTTC; CDR3: CASSLSGGGSYEQYF
size: once; J: TRBJ2-3; D: -; V: TRBV15; DNA: TGTGCCACCAGCAGAGATACAGGAACAGATACGCAGTATTTT; CDR3: CATSRDTGTDTQYF
size: few; J: TRBJ2-7; D: TRBD2; V: TRBV5-1; DNA: TGCGCCAGCAGCTTATGGGTAGCGGGAGGAACCTACGAGCAGTACTTC; CDR3: CASSLWVAGGTYEQYF
size: -; J: TRBJ2-5; D: TRBD1; V: TRBV7-3; DNA: TGTGCCAGCAGCTTAACGTTAACAGGGGTAGAGTACTTC; CDR3: CASSLTLTGVEYF
size: -; J: TRBJ1-6; D: -; V: TRBV7-2; DNA: TGTGCCAGCAGCTTAGCTACAGGGCTTTATAATTCACCCCTCCACTTT; CDR3: CASSLATGLYNSPLHF
size: -; J: TRBJ2-1; D: TRBD2; V: TRBV28; DNA: TGTGCCAGCGGACTAGCGGGATCAACGAATTACAATGAGCAGTTCTTC; CDR3: CASGLAGSTNYNEQFF
size: once; J: TRBJ1-1; D: -; V: TRBV19; DNA: TGTGCCAGTAGTCAACAGATGAACACTGAAGCTTTCTTT; CDR3: CASSQQMNTEAFF
size: few; J: TRBJ2-7; D: -; V: TRBV2; DNA: TGTGCCAGCTTAATTTCCTACGAGCAGTACTTC; CDR3: CASLISYEQYF
size: -; J: TRBJ2-6; D: -; V: TRBV11-2; DNA: TGTGCCAGCAGCTTAGGTTCGACAGGCGACTCTGGGGCCAACGTCCTGACTTTC; CDR3: CASSLGSTGDSGANVLTF
size: -; J: TRBJ2-1; D: -; V: TRBV4-1; DNA: TGCGCCAGCCGTAGCGGAATGGGTTCCTACAATGAGCAGTTCTTC; CDR3: CASRSGMGSYNEQFF
size: -; J: TRBJ2-7; D: TRBD1; V: TRBV10-3; DNA: TGTGCCAGTGGACAGGGTAGTATAAACGAGCAGTACTTC; CDR3: CASGQGSINEQYF
size: -; J: TRBJ2-5; D: TRBD1; V: TRBV9; DNA: TGTGCCAGCAGCGCAGGACAGGGGGCCTTGGGGACCCAGTACTTC; CDR3: CASSAGQGALGTQYF
size: -; J: TRBJ1-2; D: -; V: TRBV7-2; DNA: TGTGCCAGCAGCTTATTGGGAGACTATGGCTACACCTTC; CDR3: CASSLLGDYGYTF